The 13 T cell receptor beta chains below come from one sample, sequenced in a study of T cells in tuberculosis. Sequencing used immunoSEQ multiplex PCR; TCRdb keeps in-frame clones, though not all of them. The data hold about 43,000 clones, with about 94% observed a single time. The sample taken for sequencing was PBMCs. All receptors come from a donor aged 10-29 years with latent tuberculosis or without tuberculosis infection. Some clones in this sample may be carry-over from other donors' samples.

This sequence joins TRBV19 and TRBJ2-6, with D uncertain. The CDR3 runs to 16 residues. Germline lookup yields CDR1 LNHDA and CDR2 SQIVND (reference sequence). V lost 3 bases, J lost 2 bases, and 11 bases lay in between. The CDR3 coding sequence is TGTGCCAGTAGTATGGGTGGCAGGACTGGGGCCAACGTCCTGACTTTC. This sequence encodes CASSMGGRTGANVLTF.

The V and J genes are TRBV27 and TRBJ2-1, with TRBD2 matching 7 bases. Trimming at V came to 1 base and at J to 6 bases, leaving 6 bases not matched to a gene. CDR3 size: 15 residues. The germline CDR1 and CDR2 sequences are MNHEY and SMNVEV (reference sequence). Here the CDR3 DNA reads TGTGCCAGCAGTTTATGGGGAGGGCCGGGCAATGAGCAGTTCTTC. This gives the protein CASSLWGGPGNEQFF.

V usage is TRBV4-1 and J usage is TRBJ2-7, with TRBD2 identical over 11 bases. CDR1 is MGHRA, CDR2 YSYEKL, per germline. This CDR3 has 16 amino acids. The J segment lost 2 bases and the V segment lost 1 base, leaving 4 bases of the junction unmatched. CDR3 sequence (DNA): TGCGCCAGCAGCCAAGCGGGACTAGCGGCTACCTACGAGCAGTACTTC. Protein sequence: CASSQAGLAATYEQYF.

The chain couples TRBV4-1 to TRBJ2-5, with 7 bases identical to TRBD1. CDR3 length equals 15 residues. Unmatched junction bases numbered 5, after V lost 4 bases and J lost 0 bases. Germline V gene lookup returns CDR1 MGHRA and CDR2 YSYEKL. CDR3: CASSRPDRDQETQYF. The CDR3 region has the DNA TGCGCCAGCAGCCGACCAGACAGGGACCAAGAGACCCAGTACTTC.

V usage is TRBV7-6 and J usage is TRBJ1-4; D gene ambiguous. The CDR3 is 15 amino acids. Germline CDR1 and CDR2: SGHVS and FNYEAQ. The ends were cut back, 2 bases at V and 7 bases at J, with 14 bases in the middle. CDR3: CASSLSEGTGEKLFF. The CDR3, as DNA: TGTGCCAGCAGCTTATCGGAGGGAACCGGTGAAAAACTGTTTTTT.

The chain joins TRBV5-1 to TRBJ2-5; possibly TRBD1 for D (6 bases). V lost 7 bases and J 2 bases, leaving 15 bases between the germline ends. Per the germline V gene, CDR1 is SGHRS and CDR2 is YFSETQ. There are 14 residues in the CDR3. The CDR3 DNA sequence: TGCGCCAGCGGCTCAACAGGGATACAAGAGACCCAGTACTTC. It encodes CASGSTGIQETQYF.

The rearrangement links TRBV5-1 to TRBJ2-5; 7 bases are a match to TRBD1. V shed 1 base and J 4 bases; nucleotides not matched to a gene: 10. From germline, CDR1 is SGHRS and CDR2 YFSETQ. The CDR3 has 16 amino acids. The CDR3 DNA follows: TGCGCCAGCAGCTTGTTTTCGGGACAGCTGGGAGAGACCCAGTACTTC. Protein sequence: CASSLFSGQLGETQYF.

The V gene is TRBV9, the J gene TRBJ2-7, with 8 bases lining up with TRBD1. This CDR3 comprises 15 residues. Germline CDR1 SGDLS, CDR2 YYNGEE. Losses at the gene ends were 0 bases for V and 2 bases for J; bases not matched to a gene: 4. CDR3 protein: CASSVAGQGAYEQYF. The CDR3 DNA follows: TGTGCCAGCAGCGTAGCCGGACAGGGAGCCTACGAGCAGTACTTC.

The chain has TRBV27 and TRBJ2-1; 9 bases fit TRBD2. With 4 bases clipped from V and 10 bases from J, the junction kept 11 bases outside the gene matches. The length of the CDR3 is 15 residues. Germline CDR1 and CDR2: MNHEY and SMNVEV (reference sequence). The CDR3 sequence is CASSSWLAGLREQFF. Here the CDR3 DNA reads TGTGCCAGCAGTTCCTGGCTAGCGGGATTAAGGGAGCAGTTCTTC.

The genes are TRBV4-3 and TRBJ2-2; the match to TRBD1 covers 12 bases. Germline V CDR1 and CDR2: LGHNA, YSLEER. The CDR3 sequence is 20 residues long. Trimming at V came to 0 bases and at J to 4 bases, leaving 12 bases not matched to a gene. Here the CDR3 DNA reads TGCGCCAGCAGCCAAGAAACGGGACAGGGGGCTGACATGTCCACCGGGGAGCTGTTTTTT. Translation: CASSQETGQGADMSTGELFF.

The CDR3 coding sequence is TGTGCCAGCTCCTGGTCACGCGGGAATGTCCGTGGGGAGACCCAGTACTTC. This gives the protein CASSWSRGNVRGETQYF. V gene TRBV18 combines with J gene TRBJ2-5; D might be TRBD2 (6 bases). The V gene lost 6 bases and the J gene lost 5 bases, with 25 bases spanning the gap. This CDR3 is 17 amino acids long. Germline V gene sequence: CDR1 KGHSH, CDR2 LQKENI.

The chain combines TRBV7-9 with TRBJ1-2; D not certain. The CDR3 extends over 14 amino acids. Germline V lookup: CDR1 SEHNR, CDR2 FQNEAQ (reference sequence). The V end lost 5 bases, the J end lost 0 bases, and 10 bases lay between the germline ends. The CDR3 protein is CASSMQGANYGYTF. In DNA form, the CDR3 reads TGTGCCAGCAGCATGCAAGGAGCTAACTATGGCTACACCTTC. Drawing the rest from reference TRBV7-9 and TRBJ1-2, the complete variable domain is DTGVSQNPRHKITKRGQNVTFRCDPISEHNRLYWYRQTLGQGPEFLTYFQNEAQLEKSRLLSDRFSAERPKGSFSTLEIQRTEQGDSAMYLCASSMQGANYGYTFGSGTRLTVV.

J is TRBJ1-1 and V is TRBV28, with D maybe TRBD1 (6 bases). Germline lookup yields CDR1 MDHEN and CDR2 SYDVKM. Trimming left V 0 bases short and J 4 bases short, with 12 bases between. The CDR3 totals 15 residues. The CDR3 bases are TGTGCCAGCAGTTTATGGGCAGGGGAGGGCACTGAAGCTTTCTTT. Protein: CASSLWAGEGTEAFF.